The 32 T cell receptor beta chains listed next were all sequenced from one sample in a study of blood T cell repertoires in COVID-19 (TCRdb year 2020). Libraries were constructed by the immunoSEQ multiplex PCR assay. TCRdb provides this immuneACCESS table in a form limited to in-frame rearrangements. Some clones are lacking; in checked studies, under half of them reflect an unresolved V gene, and why the rest are absent is not known. Here the sample has some 240,000 clones; about 88% occur a single time. The ten largest account for 4.1% of the sample. The material sequenced was PBMCs or T cells enriched from blood (not recorded which). These receptors all stem from a man aged 25 to 40 with acute COVID-19.

V and J are TRBV5-4 and TRBJ2-3; D might be TRBD1 (6 bases). With 3 bases removed from V and 1 base from J, the gap between germline ends came to 15 bases. The germline V gene encodes CDR1 SGHNT and CDR2 YYREEE (reference sequence). CDR3 length: 16 amino acids. The CDR3 DNA sequence: TGTGCCAGCAGCTCGGGACGGAGACAGGGCACAGATACGCAGTATTTT. This translates into CASSSGRRQGTDTQYF.

This rearrangement joins TRBV18 to TRBJ2-7; no firm D call. Germline CDR1 and CDR2: KGHSH and LQKENI. The CDR3 is 13 amino acids. V was cut by 3 bases and J by 5 bases, with 11 bases left in between. Here the CDR3 reads CASSPDRDNEQYV. The CDR3, as DNA: TGTGCCAGCTCACCCGACCGAGACAACGAGCAGTACGTC.

The chain couples TRBV19 to TRBJ1-1; 7 nucleotides align to TRBD1. The CDR3 spans 15 residues. Germline V CDR1 and CDR2: LNHDA, SQIVND (reference sequence). V shed 5 bases and J 0 bases; nucleotides not matched to a gene: 6. DNA for the CDR3: TGTGCCAGTAGTTCCCAGGGGGTAGTGAACACTGAAGCTTTCTTT. It encodes CASSSQGVVNTEAFF.

The rearrangement uses TRBV11-3 and TRBJ2-7; D unresolved. Between the trimmed V and J ends, which lost 1 base and 2 bases, there was a span of 9 bases. This CDR3 spans 14 amino acids. CDR1 and CDR2 (germline): SGHNT, YENEEA. DNA for the CDR3: TGTGCCAGCAGCTTAGGCCCCCCAGCCTACGAGCAGTACGTC. Its protein product is CASSLGPPAYEQYV.

The gene calls are TRBV2 and TRBJ2-3; D is possibly TRBD2 (6 bases). V was clipped by 1 base and J by 2 bases, with 7 bases between them. The CDR3 has 14 residues. Looked up from germline, CDR1 is SNHLY and CDR2 is FYNNEI. The CDR3 bases are TGTGCCAGCAGTGAAGGGGGGGTCACAGATACGCAGTATTTT. It codes for CASSEGGVTDTQYF.

About this clone: The junction shows a germline mismatch at one end, possibly a read error. For the CDR3, the DNA is TGTGCCAGCCGAACTACCAGTGAACTCAATCAGCCCCAGCATTTT. Encoded protein: CASRTTSELNQPQHF. The chain combines TRBV5-1 with TRBJ1-5, with D hard to call. Germline lookup yields CDR1 SGHRS and CDR2 YFSETQ. This CDR3 is built from 15 residues.

This chain joins TRBV19 and TRBJ1-5; D perhaps matches TRBD1 (5 bases). The V gene lost 1 base and the J gene lost 0 bases, with 10 bases spanning the gap. The germline V gene has CDR1 LNHDA and CDR2 SQIVND (reference sequence). The CDR3 runs 16 residues. The CDR3 is CASSIGTPYSNQPQHF. The DNA of the CDR3 is TGTGCCAGTAGTATAGGGACACCTTATAGCAATCAGCCCCAGCATTTT.

This chain joins TRBV7-2 and TRBJ2-2; D is possibly TRBD2 (6 bases). CDR1 is SGHTA and CDR2 is FQGNSA in the germline V gene. Trimming left V 2 bases short and J 0 bases short, with 10 bases between. The CDR3 is made up of 16 amino acids. As DNA, the CDR3 is TGTGCCAGCAGCTTATTGCCGGGGGCGAACACCGGGGAGCTGTTTTTT. It encodes CASSLLPGANTGELFF.

V is TRBV4-1 and J is TRBJ1-6; 9 bases map to TRBD1. Germline V gene data show CDR1 as MGHRA and CDR2 as YSYEKL. V dropped 1 base and J dropped 9; count of bases not matched to a gene: 4. The CDR3 sequence is 15 residues long. The CDR3 DNA reads TGCGCCAGCAGCCAAGTACAGGGGGCTGGTTCACCCCTCCACTTT. As protein: CASSQVQGAGSPLHF.

The chain combines TRBV11-2 with TRBJ1-5; 7 nucleotides match TRBD1. V shed 5 bases and J 3 bases; nucleotides not matched to a gene: 10. CDR3 length equals 16 residues. Germline V gene sequence: CDR1 SGHAT, CDR2 FQNNGV. The CDR3 region is CASSPAADRINQPQHF. The CDR3 DNA follows: TGTGCCAGCAGCCCGGCCGCGGACAGGATCAATCAGCCCCAGCATTTT.

This clone was picked up a small number of times. The chain combines TRBV3-1 (or the pseudogene TRBV3-2) with TRBJ1-6; D ambiguous. The ends were cut back, 1 base at V and 3 bases at J, with 7 bases in the middle. The CDR3 contains 15 residues. Germline V gene sequence: CDR1 LGHDT, CDR2 YNNKEL (reference sequence). This CDR3 reads CASSQGRYYNSPLHF. CDR3 DNA sequence: TGTGCCAGCAGCCAAGGCAGGTACTATAATTCACCCCTCCACTTT.

This chain connects TRBV19 to TRBJ1-5; the match to TRBD1 covers 7 bases. Germline V gene data show CDR1 as LNHDA and CDR2 as SQIVND (reference sequence). Trimming at V came to 6 bases and at J to 3 bases, leaving 5 bases not matched to a gene. The CDR3 extends over 14 amino acids. The DNA for the CDR3 is TGTGCCAGTAGCCCACAGGGGTACAATCAGCCCCAGCATTTT. Amino acids: CASSPQGYNQPQHF.

The V and J genes are TRBV6-5 and TRBJ1-3; D call uncertain. Germline loops: CDR1 MNHEY, CDR2 SVGAGI. V lost 0 bases and J lost 7, with 7 bases in between. The CDR3 covers 13 residues. CDR3 in amino acids: CASSYSEFNTIYF. CDR3 in DNA: TGTGCCAGCAGTTACTCGGAGTTTAACACCATATATTTT.

This chain links TRBV27 with TRBJ1-5; no reliable D call. This CDR3 is built from 13 residues. V was clipped by 4 bases and J by 4 bases, with 8 bases between them. Germline V gene lookup returns CDR1 MNHEY and CDR2 SMNVEV (reference sequence). The CDR3 reads CASSWRPNQPQHF. The DNA for the CDR3 is TGTGCCAGCAGTTGGCGGCCAAATCAGCCCCAGCATTTT.

The chain employs TRBV19 and TRBJ1-1, with D maybe TRBD1 (6 bases). Germline assignment: CDR1 LNHDA and CDR2 SQIVND (reference sequence). Deletions cut 4 bases from V and 11 bases from J, with 17 bases between. The CDR3 extends over 13 amino acids. The CDR3 sequence is CASSNNPGVRAFF. CDR3 in DNA: TGTGCCAGTAGTAACAATCCAGGGGTTCGCGCTTTCTTT.

This rearrangement joins TRBV3-1 (or the pseudogene TRBV3-2) to TRBJ2-3, with D possibly TRBD2 on 6 matching bases. CDR1 LGHDT and CDR2 YNNKEL come from the germline V gene (reference sequence). The ends were cut back, 1 base at V and 6 bases at J, with 11 bases in the middle. The CDR3 loop spans 14 amino acids. In DNA, the CDR3 is TGTGCCAGCAGCCAAGTGGAGGGCTGGGATACGCAGTATTTT. Its protein product is CASSQVEGWDTQYF.

On this clone: The germline gene is not matched at one end of the junction; a read error may be the cause. This chain connects TRBV5-1 to TRBJ1-2; TRBD1 matches 7 bases. CDR1 and CDR2 from the germline V gene are SGHRS and YFSETQ. The CDR3 consists of 14 residues. CDR3 in amino acids: CASSWTTDRDGYTF. The CDR3 nucleotides are TGTGCCAGCAGCTGGACCACCGACAGGGATGGCTACACCTTC.

This clone was seen only once. The J gene is TRBJ1-5, the V gene TRBV27; 7 positions match TRBD1. The CDR3 sequence is 15 residues long. V was pared by 3 bases and J by 4 bases, with 6 bases of the junction left unmatched. Germline-derived CDR1 and CDR2 are MNHEY and SMNVEV (reference sequence). CDR3 loop: CASSFTQGRNQPQHF. For the CDR3, the DNA is TGTGCCAGCAGTTTTACACAGGGGAGGAATCAGCCCCAGCATTTT.

The V and J genes are TRBV27 and TRBJ1-1; 12 bases are a match to TRBD1. Germline CDR1 is MNHEY and CDR2 is SMNVEV (reference sequence). The CDR3 covers 15 residues. The junction had 6 bases not matched to a gene; V was cut back by 7 bases and J by 3 bases. The CDR3 DNA reads as TGTGCCAGCATGGGACAGGGGGCTTTGGACACTGAAGCTTTCTTT. As protein: CASMGQGALDTEAFF.

The chain joins TRBV5-8 to TRBJ1-5, with D possibly matching TRBD1 (6 bases). This CDR3 region has 16 residues. Trimming removed 1 base from V and 4 bases from J, with 15 bases in between. Germline V gives CDR1 SGHTS, CDR2 YDEGEE. Here the CDR3 DNA reads TGTGCCAGCAGCTTGACAGGGCCTGCTGTGAATCAGCCCCAGCATTTT. It specifies CASSLTGPAVNQPQHF. Complete variable domain (other parts from reference TRBV5-8 and TRBJ1-5): EAGVTQSPTHLIKTRGQQATLRCSPISGHTSVYWYQQALGLGLQFLLWYDEGEERNRGNFPPRFSGRQFPNYSSELNVNALELEDSALYLCASSLTGPAVNQPQHFGDGTRLSIL.

The J gene is TRBJ1-2, the V gene TRBV2; 7 positions match TRBD1. This CDR3 is 15 amino acids long. Per the germline V gene, CDR1 is SNHLY and CDR2 is FYNNEI. V lost 6 bases and J lost 2; bases outside the gene matches: 9. The CDR3, as DNA: TGTGCCAGCAGCAGACAGGGCGGAACGAACTATGGCTACACCTTC. This translates into CASSRQGGTNYGYTF.

The rearrangement links TRBV7-6 to TRBJ2-1; weak D call: TRBD2 (6 bases). The V end was cut by 7 bases, the J end by 6 bases, with 16 bases between. Germline lookup yields CDR1 SGHVS and CDR2 FNYEAQ. This CDR3 is built from 14 residues. CDR3 coding DNA: TGTGCCAGCACAGCGGGCGGACCCCCCAATGAGCAGTTCTTC. It codes for CASTAGGPPNEQFF.

The chain is built from TRBV7-9 and TRBJ1-3; no reliable D call. The CDR3 has 13 amino acids. Germline-derived CDR1 and CDR2 are SEHNR and FQNEAQ (reference sequence). The V gene lost 4 bases and the J gene lost 4 bases, with 8 bases spanning the gap. The CDR3 coding sequence is TGTGCCAGCAGCTCTCCCCCCGGAAACACCATATATTTT. Its protein product is CASSSPPGNTIYF. The complete variable domain, with remaining parts taken from reference TRBV7-9 and TRBJ1-3, reads DTGVSQNPRHKITKRGQNVTFRCDPISEHNRLYWYRQTLGQGPEFLTYFQNEAQLEKSRLLSDRFSAERPKGSFSTLEIQRTEQGDSAMYLCASSSPPGNTIYFGEGSWLTVV.

The chain is built from TRBV27 and TRBJ2-7; TRBD2 matches at 14 bases. The CDR3 spans 15 residues. Per germline, CDR1 MNHEY and CDR2 SMNVEV (reference sequence). V lost 6 bases to trimming and J lost 5 bases; unmatched junction nucleotides: 6. The CDR3: CASRTTGLAGDEQYV. CDR3 nucleotide sequence: TGTGCCAGCAGAACGACGGGACTAGCGGGAGACGAGCAGTACGTC.

V is TRBV14 and J is TRBJ2-5, with D possibly matching TRBD2 (6 bases). V lost 3 bases and J 2 bases, leaving 16 bases between the germline ends. CDR1 is SGHDN, CDR2 FVKESK, per germline. This CDR3 has 16 amino acids. Here the CDR3 DNA reads TGTGCCAGCAGCCAGGGGCTATCTGGGGGGCAAGAGACCCAGTACTTC. Translation: CASSQGLSGGQETQYF.

This clone was recorded a few times. The chain recombines TRBV6-5 with TRBJ1-1; the D gene is possibly TRBD1 (6 bases). CDR1 and CDR2 from the germline V gene are MNHEY and SVGAGI. Trimming pared 10 bases from V and 1 base from J, leaving 13 bases between. This CDR3 region has 13 residues. The CDR3 protein is CAITGLGNTEAFF. The CDR3 bases are TGTGCCATTACAGGGCTCGGGAACACTGAAGCTTTCTTT.

This chain joins TRBV5-5 and TRBJ2-1; D possibly corresponds to TRBD1 (7 bases). V lost 4 bases and J 10 bases, leaving 21 bases between the germline ends. CDR1 SGHKS and CDR2 YYEKEE come from the germline V gene (reference sequence). The CDR3 spans 15 residues. This CDR3 is CASSPTGTAGREQFF. CDR3 sequence (DNA): TGTGCCAGCAGCCCAACCGGGACAGCGGGCCGGGAGCAGTTCTTC.

There are a few counts of this clone. This chain joins TRBV19 and TRBJ1-5, with 8 nucleotides matching TRBD1. Germline-derived CDR1 and CDR2 are LNHDA and SQIVND (reference sequence). The J segment lost 7 bases and the V segment lost 4 bases, leaving 9 bases of the junction unmatched. The CDR3 consists of 15 residues. The CDR3 bases are TGTGCCAGTAGTACCCAAGACAGGGGACGGCAGCCCCAGCATTTT. It yields the protein CASSTQDRGRQPQHF.

The V and J genes are TRBV10-3 and TRBJ1-2; no firm D call. The CDR3 covers 15 residues. V lost 4 bases to trimming and J lost 0 bases, with 12 bases between them. From germline, CDR1 is ENHRY and CDR2 SYGVKD. The CDR3 spells CAISGPTPSNYGYTF. DNA for the CDR3: TGTGCCATCAGTGGCCCTACCCCATCTAACTATGGCTACACCTTC.

The chain is built from TRBV11-3 and TRBJ2-7, with unresolved D. V dropped 1 base and J dropped 2 bases, with 9 bases sitting between them. The CDR3 length is 14 residues. The germline V gene has CDR1 SGHNT and CDR2 YENEEA. The chain's CDR3 is CASSLGQSPYEQYV. Here the CDR3 DNA reads TGTGCCAGCAGCTTAGGACAATCCCCCTACGAGCAGTACGTC.

The chain has TRBV4-2 and TRBJ1-5; 8 nucleotides line up with TRBD1. J was trimmed by 9 bases and V by 3 bases; bases with no gene match: 7. CDR1 LGHNA and CDR2 YNFKEQ come from the germline V gene. The CDR3 consists of 14 residues. The CDR3 DNA reads as TGTGCCAGCAGCCAGGGACAGGCAAAAGGGCCCCAGCATTTT. Translating it yields CASSQGQAKGPQHF.

This chain joins TRBV15 and TRBJ2-7; tentatively, D is TRBD1 (6 bases). CDR1 and CDR2 from the germline V gene are LNHNV and YYDKDF (reference sequence). V was trimmed by 5 bases and J by 2 bases, leaving 16 bases between them. The CDR3 extends over 15 amino acids. CDR3: CATSPARDTTYEQYV. CDR3 nucleotide sequence: TGTGCCACCAGCCCCGCCAGGGACACTACCTACGAGCAGTACGTC.